The 16 T cell receptor beta chains below come from one sample, sequenced in a study of human T cells and chemical hapten exposure. TCRdb passed the 5' RACE reads through MiXCR, listing each CDR3 protein once. The data show around 82,000 distinct CDR3 sequences, 7% to 8% seen once. Whole blood, unfractionated, served as the material for total RNA extraction. These receptor sequences come from a male donor in good health.

The chain carries TRBV12-3 or TRBV12-4 and TRBJ2-7; 7 bases agree with TRBD1. The trim removed 6 bases at V and 0 bases at J, leaving 5 bases unmatched. The CDR3 length is 14 residues. The CDR3, as DNA: TGTGCCAGCAGCCCCGGGACAGCCTCCTACGAGCAGTACTTC. Translated, it gives CASSPGTASYEQYF.

The V call is TRBV27, the J call TRBJ1-1; D not certain. CDR3 length: 13 residues. V shed 7 bases and J shed 0 bases, with 9 bases lying between them. CDR1 is MNHEY and CDR2 is SMNVEV in the germline V gene (reference sequence). The CDR3 loop reads CASKGVLNTEAFF. The DNA for the CDR3 is TGTGCCAGCAAGGGAGTCCTGAACACTGAAGCTTTCTTT.

This clonotype was detected many times. This rearrangement joins TRBV25-1 to TRBJ2-7; no reliable D call. V lost 1 base, J lost 2 bases, and 9 bases lay in between. This CDR3 comprises 14 residues. Germline loops: CDR1 MGHDK, CDR2 SYGVNS. CDR3 nucleotides: TGTGCCAGCAGTGAATTTGGCAGCACCTACGAGCAGTACTTC. This codes for CASSEFGSTYEQYF.

Concerning this clonotype itself: This may arise from a read error, as a much more abundant clone is one base away. The gene calls are TRBV7-2 and TRBJ2-3; maybe TRBD2 (5 bases). The V gene's germline CDR1 is SGHTA and CDR2 FQGNSA. The CDR3 contains 13 residues. The CDR3 DNA reads TGTGCCAGCAGACGAGATTCCACCGGGATGCAGAATTTT. This codes for CASRRDSTGMQNF.

This chain links TRBV4-1 with TRBJ1-5, with D unclear. Germline values: CDR1 MGHRA, CDR2 YSYEKL. The CDR3 is made up of 16 amino acids. V was shortened by 2 bases and J by 0 bases, with 11 bases between the two germline ends. The CDR3 sequence: CASSQFGDNSNQPQHF. CDR3 DNA sequence: TGCGCCAGCAGCCAATTCGGGGATAATAGCAATCAGCCCCAGCATTTT.

This clonotype was counted between two and nine times. The chain carries TRBV7-6 and TRBJ2-5; TRBD1 or TRBD2 may be the D gene (6 bases each). Germline CDR1 is SGHVS and CDR2 is FNYEAQ. The CDR3 consists of 13 residues. CDR3 DNA sequence: TGTGCGGGTACCCGGGGGCCGGGGGAGACCCAGTACTTC. It codes for CAGTRGPGETQYF.

In this sample, this clonotype turned up many times. The chain is built from TRBV20-1 and TRBJ1-2, with D possibly matching TRBD1 (6 bases). Germline lookup yields CDR1 DFQATT and CDR2 SNEGSKA (reference sequence). V lost 4 bases and J 2 bases, leaving 14 bases between the germline ends. There are 14 residues in the CDR3. CDR3 bases: TGCAGTGCTATACAGGGAATTCCGAACTATGGCTACACCTTC. Amino acids: CSAIQGIPNYGYTF.

This clonotype was observed many times. This chain uses TRBV12-3 or TRBV12-4 with TRBJ2-1; D ambiguous. Trimming took 3 bases from V and 7 from J, leaving 22 bases between them. This CDR3 comprises 17 residues. The DNA of the CDR3 is TGTGCCAGCAGTTTGGCCCGCGGCGGAGCTAATACAAATGAGCAGTTCTTC. Protein: CASSLARGGANTNEQFF.

This clonotype occurred many times. The chain employs TRBV10-2 and TRBJ2-5, with TRBD2 matching over 14 bases. The CDR3 has 17 residues. The V segment lost 1 base and the J segment 3 bases; nucleotides outside the gene matches: 4. Germline loops: CDR1 WSHSY, CDR2 SAAADI. CDR3 in DNA: TGCGCCAGCAGTGAGTTGGGACTAGCGGGAGCCAAAGAGACCCAGTACTTC. This gives the protein CASSELGLAGAKETQYF.

This clonotype was counted only a few times. V and J are TRBV15 and TRBJ2-3; no definite D call. CDR3 length equals 15 residues. Germline CDR1 and CDR2: LNHNV and YYDKDF (reference sequence). V gave up 0 bases and J gave up 2 bases, with 9 bases separating them. Here the CDR3 DNA reads TGTGCCACCAGCAGAGAAAAAGCAGTCACAGATACGCAGTATTTT. As protein: CATSREKAVTDTQYF.

This clonotype has more than one count but fewer than ten. Here the CDR3 omits its conserved ending phenylalanine or tryptophan, so a read error is the likely source. The rearrangement joins TRBV7-7 to TRBJ2-5, with D perhaps matching TRBD2 (6 bases). Germline CDR1 reads SSHAT; CDR2 reads FNYEAQ (reference sequence). The CDR3 loop spans 15 amino acids. The V end was cut by 2 bases, the J end by 5 bases, with 15 bases between. CDR3 DNA sequence: TGTGCCAGCAGCTTAACTGTGGGCGGGGTGGAGACCCAGTACTCC. Its protein product is CASSLTVGGVETQYS.

The table lists this clonotype with many counts. The chain carries TRBV5-6 and TRBJ2-3; no definite D call. This CDR3 contains 15 residues. Trimming took off 5 bases at V and 2 bases at J, with 15 bases between the two ends. The germline V gene encodes CDR1 SGHDT and CDR2 YYEEEE. For the CDR3, the DNA is TGTGCCAGCAGACCCGGAACCGCCTACACAGATACGCAGTATTTT. It encodes CASRPGTAYTDTQYF.

The CDR3 is CSAAFPGPTHYEQYF. DNA of the CDR3: TGCAGTGCTGCCTTCCCGGGACCAACCCACTACGAGCAGTACTTC. The chain has TRBV20-1 and TRBJ2-7; D may be TRBD1 or TRBD2 (5 bases each). The V gene's germline CDR1 is DFQATT and CDR2 SNEGSKA (reference sequence). The CDR3 has 15 residues. V lost 5 bases and J lost 3, with 20 bases in between.

The genes are TRBV25-1 and TRBJ2-5; the D is unclear. V was pared by 2 bases and J by 4 bases, with 17 bases between. Germline V gene data show CDR1 as MGHDK and CDR2 as SYGVNS. This CDR3 contains 16 residues. DNA for the CDR3: TGTGCCAGCAGTGAAGCCCGGCTTTCCCTCGGAGAGACCCAGTACTTC. Protein: CASSEARLSLGETQYF. The full variable domain, rest sourced from reference TRBV25-1 and TRBJ2-5, is EADIYQTPRYLVIGTGKKITLECSQTMGHDKMYWYQQDPGMELHLIHYSYGVNSTEKGDLSSESTVSRIRTEHFPLTLESARPSHTSQYLCASSEARLSLGETQYFGPGTRLLVL.

The chain recombines TRBV7-2 with TRBJ2-7; the D is unclear. Trimming removed 5 bases from V and 2 bases from J, with 4 bases in between. This CDR3 region has 11 residues. Germline CDR1 is SGHTA and CDR2 is FQGNSA. The CDR3 here is CASSEAYEQYF. The CDR3 nucleotides are TGTGCCAGCAGCGAGGCCTACGAGCAGTACTTC.

The chain recombines TRBV12-3 or TRBV12-4 with TRBJ1-3; D unresolved. Trimming pared 2 bases from V and 9 bases from J, leaving 8 bases between. The CDR3 is 12 residues long. The CDR3 sequence is CASSLRSSTIYF. CDR3 in DNA: TGTGCCAGCAGTTTAAGGTCTAGCACCATATATTTT.